This T cell receptor beta chain was sequenced for a study of blood T cell dynamics during melanoma immunotherapy. Study at large: Metastatic melanoma patients received first-line pembrolizumab or nivolumab plus ipilimumab. The study, taken as a whole, reports: PBMC repertoires of eventual disease-control patients split at W3 into clonality or diversity gains.

Time point defined: week 3, after first cycle of checkpoint inhibitor. At 12 weeks after first infusion, RECIST 1.1 defined response for most patients. To note about this clone: Its specificity is not known. In the same sample, other DNA sequences code for this CDR3.

Germline values: CDR1 SGHRS, CDR2 YFSETQ. This CDR3 contains 14 residues. With 0 bases removed from V and 7 bases from J, the gap between germline ends came to 13 bases. The method was immunoSEQ multiplex PCR; TCRdb's version includes in-frame clones alone and lacks a portion of them. The table includes tens of thousands of clones, over 80% detected once. This sequence originates from a human donor with melanoma. This chain joins TRBV5-1 and TRBJ1-2; maybe TRBD1 (6 bases). Source: blood, taken from a patient treated with checkpoint blockade. CDR3 residues: CASSLGEGGSGYTF. The DNA for the CDR3 is TGCGCCAGCAGCTTGGGCGAAGGGGGGAGTGGCTACACCTTC.